What follows are 5 T cell receptor beta chains derived from one specimen sequenced in a study of blood T cell repertoires in COVID-19. Method: immunoSEQ multiplex PCR; TCRdb's copy keeps in-frame clones and lacks some. Of over 70,000 clones listed, around 87% were seen once; the top ten hold over 0.95%. The sample consisted of peripheral blood. These receptors were taken from a human donor in a cohort sampled during active COVID-19.

This rearrangement joins TRBV7-2 to TRBJ2-3; 9 positions match TRBD1. This CDR3 spans 15 amino acids. V was pared by 7 bases and J by 7 bases, with 12 bases of the junction left unmatched. Germline V gives CDR1 SGHTA, CDR2 FQGNSA. The CDR3 is CASTSRDRAMYTQYF. As DNA, the CDR3 is TGTGCCAGCACCTCAAGGGACAGGGCTATGTATACGCAGTATTTT.

This sequence joins TRBV28 and TRBJ1-4; 8 bases are shared with TRBD1. V shed 7 bases, J shed 8 bases, and the junction held 9 bases outside the gene matches. CDR3 size: 14 residues. Germline CDR1 is MDHEN and CDR2 is SYDVKM. CDR3 protein: CASKRGQVNEKLFF. CDR3 sequence (DNA): TGTGCCAGCAAAAGGGGACAGGTTAACGAAAAACTGTTTTTT.

This chain links TRBV28 with TRBJ2-7; the match to TRBD2 covers 7 bases. The ends lost 4 bases at V and 2 bases at J; junction bases unmatched: 11. The CDR3 has 16 amino acids. Germline V gene data show CDR1 as MDHEN and CDR2 as SYDVKM. CDR3 loop: CASSSMGGTPTYEQYF. The CDR3 DNA reads as TGTGCCAGCAGTTCTATGGGGGGGACCCCGACCTACGAGCAGTACTTC.

The rearrangement uses TRBV5-5 and TRBJ1-5; possible D gene TRBD1, 5 bases. CDR1 is SGHKS and CDR2 is YYEKEE in the germline V gene (reference sequence). The V and J ends lost 2 bases and 7 bases respectively, with 16 bases between them. The CDR3 sequence is 15 residues long. This CDR3 reads CASSFIDGGAQPQHF. CDR3 DNA: TGTGCCAGCAGCTTTATCGACGGCGGGGCACAGCCCCAGCATTTT.

The chain recombines TRBV29-1 with TRBJ2-4; D possibly corresponds to TRBD1 (8 bases). CDR3 length: 15 residues. The germline V gene encodes CDR1 SQVTM and CDR2 ANQGSEA. The V gene lost 6 bases and the J gene lost 8 bases, with 23 bases spanning the gap. The CDR3: CSVQSPDRGGDIQYF. DNA for the CDR3: TGCAGCGTCCAATCACCCGACAGGGGAGGGGACATTCAGTACTTC.